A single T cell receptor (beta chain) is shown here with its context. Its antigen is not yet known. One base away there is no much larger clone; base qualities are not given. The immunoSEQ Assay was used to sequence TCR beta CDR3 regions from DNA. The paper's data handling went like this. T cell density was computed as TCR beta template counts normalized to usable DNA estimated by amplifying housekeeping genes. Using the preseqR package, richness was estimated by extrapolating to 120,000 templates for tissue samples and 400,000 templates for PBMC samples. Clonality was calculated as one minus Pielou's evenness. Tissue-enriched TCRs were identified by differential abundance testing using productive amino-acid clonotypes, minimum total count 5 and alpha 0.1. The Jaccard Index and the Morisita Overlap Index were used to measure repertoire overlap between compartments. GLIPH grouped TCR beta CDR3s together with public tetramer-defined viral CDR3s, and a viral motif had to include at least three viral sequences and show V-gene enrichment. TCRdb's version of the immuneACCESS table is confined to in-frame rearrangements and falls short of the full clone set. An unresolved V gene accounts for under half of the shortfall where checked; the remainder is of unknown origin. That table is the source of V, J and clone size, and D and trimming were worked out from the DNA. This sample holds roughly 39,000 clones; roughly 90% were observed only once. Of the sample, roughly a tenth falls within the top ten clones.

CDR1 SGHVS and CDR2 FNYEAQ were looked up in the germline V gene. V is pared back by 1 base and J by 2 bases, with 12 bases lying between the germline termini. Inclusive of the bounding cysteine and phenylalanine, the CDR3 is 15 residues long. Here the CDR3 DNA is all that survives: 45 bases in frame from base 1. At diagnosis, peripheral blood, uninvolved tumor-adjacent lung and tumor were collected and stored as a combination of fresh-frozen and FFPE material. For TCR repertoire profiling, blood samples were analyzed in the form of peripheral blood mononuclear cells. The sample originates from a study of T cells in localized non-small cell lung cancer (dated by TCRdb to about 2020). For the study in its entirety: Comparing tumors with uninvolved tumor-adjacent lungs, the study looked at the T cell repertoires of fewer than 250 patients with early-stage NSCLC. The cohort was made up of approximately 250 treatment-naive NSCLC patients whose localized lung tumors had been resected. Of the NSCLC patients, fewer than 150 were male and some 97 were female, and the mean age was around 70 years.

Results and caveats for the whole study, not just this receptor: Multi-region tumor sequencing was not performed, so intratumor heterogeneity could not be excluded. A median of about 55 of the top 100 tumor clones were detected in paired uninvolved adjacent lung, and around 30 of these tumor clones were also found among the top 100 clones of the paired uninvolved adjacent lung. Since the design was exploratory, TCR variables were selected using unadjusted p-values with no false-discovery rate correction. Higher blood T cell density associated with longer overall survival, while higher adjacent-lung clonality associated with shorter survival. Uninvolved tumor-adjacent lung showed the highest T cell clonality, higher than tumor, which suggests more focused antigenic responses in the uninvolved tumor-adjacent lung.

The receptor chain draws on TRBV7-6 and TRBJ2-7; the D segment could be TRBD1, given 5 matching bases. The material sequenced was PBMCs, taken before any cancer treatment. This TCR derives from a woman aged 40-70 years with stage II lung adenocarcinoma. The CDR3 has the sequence CASSLGVGQPYEQYF. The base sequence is TGTGCCAGCAGCTTAGGAGTCGGACAACCCTACGAGCAGTACTTC.